The 26 T cell receptor beta chains in this list originate from one sample, sequenced in a study of blood T cell repertoires in COVID-19. Sequenced by immunoSEQ multiplex PCR; TCRdb stores in-frame clones only, minus some. The sample includes approximately 130,000 clones, approximately 84% seen only once; the top ten take roughly 13%. The sequenced material came from peripheral blood. The receptors shown here come from a human donor in a cohort sampled during active COVID-19.

The chain carries TRBV27 and TRBJ2-1; 8 nucleotides agree with TRBD1. Germline CDR1 and CDR2: MNHEY and SMNVEV (reference sequence). The CDR3 spans 15 residues. V shed 4 bases and J 8 bases; nucleotides not matched to a gene: 10. The CDR3 here is CASSSGQGGGYEQFF. In DNA form, the CDR3 reads TGTGCCAGCAGTTCTGGACAGGGTGGAGGGTATGAGCAGTTCTTC.

This rearrangement joins TRBV7-9 to TRBJ2-1, with 8 bases identical to TRBD2. With V trimmed by 4 bases and J by 3 bases, 14 bases remained unmatched. The CDR3 contains 18 residues. Germline-derived CDR1 and CDR2 are SEHNR and FQNEAQ (reference sequence). The CDR3 sequence is CASSYMGRRGVIYNEQFF. CDR3 DNA: TGTGCCAGCAGCTATATGGGGAGGCGGGGGGTCATCTACAATGAGCAGTTCTTC.

This chain joins TRBV6-2 or TRBV6-3 and TRBJ1-6, with D perhaps TRBD1 (5 bases). Trimming shortened V by 2 bases and J by 4 bases, and 15 bases separated the two germline ends. Germline V gene lookup returns CDR1 MNHEY and CDR2 SVGEGT. The CDR3 is made up of 17 amino acids. In nucleotides, the CDR3 is TGTGCCAGCAGTTACGAGAGGGGAGGCGATTATAATTCACCCCTCCACTTT. It encodes CASSYERGGDYNSPLHF.

The chain recombines TRBV19 with TRBJ1-2, with D unresolved. Trimming took off 1 base at V and 0 bases at J, with 6 bases between the two ends. The CDR3 spans 14 residues. Germline assignment: CDR1 LNHDA and CDR2 SQIVND (reference sequence). CDR3 coding DNA: TGTGCCAGTAGTATAGGCCCAGCTAACTATGGCTACACCTTC. It yields the protein CASSIGPANYGYTF. Filled out from reference TRBV19 and TRBJ1-2, the complete variable domain reads DGGITQSPKYLFRKEGQNVTLSCEQNLNHDAMYWYRQDPGQGLRLIYYSQIVNDFQKGDIAEGYSVSREKKESFPLTVTSAQKNPTAFYLCASSIGPANYGYTFGSGTRLTVV.

The chain couples TRBV10-3 to TRBJ2-3; D possibly corresponds to TRBD1 (6 bases). Germline-derived CDR1 and CDR2 are ENHRY and SYGVKD. This CDR3 region has 13 residues. The V gene lost 4 bases and the J gene lost 5 bases, with 10 bases spanning the gap. Here the CDR3 reads CAISAYRVDTQYF. CDR3 nucleotide sequence: TGTGCCATCAGTGCCTACAGGGTAGATACGCAGTATTTT.

In its sample, this clone was seen once. The rearrangement uses TRBV5-1 and TRBJ2-1, with 9 positions matching TRBD2. The CDR3 spans 19 residues. V dropped 0 bases and J dropped 9; count of bases not matched to a gene: 19. From germline, CDR1 is SGHRS and CDR2 YFSETQ. The CDR3 DNA reads as TGCGCCAGCAGCTTGGCCGGTCGACGCGGGGGGGCCCCCTTGAGTGAGCAGTTCTTC. Encoded protein: CASSLAGRRGGAPLSEQFF.

This chain connects TRBV19 to TRBJ2-1, with 15 bases aligning to TRBD2. CDR1 is LNHDA, CDR2 SQIVND, per germline (reference sequence). The CDR3 covers 20 residues. The junction had 14 bases not matched to a gene; V was cut back by 4 bases and J by 4 bases. CDR3 DNA sequence: TGTGCCAGTAGTACTTCACCCGGGACTAGCGGGGGGATCAAATACAATGAGCAGTTCTTC. As protein: CASSTSPGTSGGIKYNEQFF.

The CDR3 reads CASSTTTHSPLHF. The CDR3 nucleotides read TGTGCCAGCAGTACCACTACTCATTCACCCCTCCACTTT. The V gene is TRBV27, the J gene TRBJ1-6; D is undetermined. The CDR3 length is 13 residues. V was shortened by 5 bases and J by 8 bases, with 10 bases between the two germline ends. Germline CDR1 and CDR2: MNHEY and SMNVEV (reference sequence).

This chain links TRBV18 with TRBJ1-4; 9 nucleotides agree with TRBD1. With V trimmed by 3 bases and J by 5 bases, 4 bases remained unmatched. The CDR3 totals 15 residues. Germline V gene data show CDR1 as KGHSH and CDR2 as LQKENI. The CDR3 here is CASSPSGTGNEKLFF. Written as DNA, the CDR3 is TGTGCCAGCTCACCCTCCGGGACAGGGAATGAAAAACTGTTTTTT. The variable domain in full, completed from reference TRBV18 and TRBJ1-4, reads NAGVMQNPRHLVRRRGQEARLRCSPMKGHSHVYWYRQLPEEGLKFMVYLQKENIIDESGMPKERFSAEFPKEGPSILRIQQVVRGDSAAYFCASSPSGTGNEKLFFGSGTQLSVL.

The chain is built from TRBV6-5 and TRBJ1-5; 8 bases are shared with TRBD1. Germline CDR1 reads MNHEY; CDR2 reads SVGAGI. J lost 7 bases, V lost 0 bases, and 5 bases had no gene match. There are 15 residues in the CDR3. In DNA form, the CDR3 reads TGTGCCAGCAGTTACTCACAGGGGGAAGGCCAGCCCCAGCATTTT. Translated, it gives CASSYSQGEGQPQHF.

The chain is built from TRBV2 and TRBJ2-3, with 7 positions matching TRBD2. The length of the CDR3 is 15 residues. Germline V gene lookup returns CDR1 SNHLY and CDR2 FYNNEI. V dropped 5 bases and J dropped 0; count of bases not matched to a gene: 5. CDR3 sequence: CASSQLASSTDTQYF. In nucleotides, the CDR3 is TGTGCCAGCAGTCAACTAGCGTCTAGCACAGATACGCAGTATTTT.

The V call is TRBV5-1, the J call TRBJ2-2; TRBD1 might be the D (6 bases). V dropped 0 bases and J dropped 3 bases, with 12 bases sitting between them. The CDR3 has 16 residues. Germline lookup yields CDR1 SGHRS and CDR2 YFSETQ. The CDR3 region is CASSLAVSGDTGELFF. In DNA, the CDR3 is TGCGCCAGCAGCTTGGCCGTCTCAGGGGACACCGGGGAGCTGTTTTTT. The variable domain in full, completed from reference TRBV5-1 and TRBJ2-2, reads KAGVTQTPRYLIKTRGQQVTLSCSPISGHRSVSWYQQTPGQGLQFLFEYFSETQRNKGNFPGRFSGRQFSNSRSEMNVSTLELGDSALYLCASSLAVSGDTGELFFGEGSRLTVL.

In nucleotides, the CDR3 is TGTGCCAGCAGCGTCCGGACGGGAGATGGAAACACCATATATTTT. Translating gives CASSVRTGDGNTIYF. J is TRBJ1-3 and V is TRBV9, with D hard to call. Germline values: CDR1 SGDLS, CDR2 YYNGEE. V was pared by 2 bases and J by 3 bases, with 12 bases between. This CDR3 contains 15 residues.

The V call is TRBV28, the J call TRBJ1-2; TRBD1 matches 9 bases. Germline CDR1 MDHEN, CDR2 SYDVKM. The CDR3 spans 15 residues. V trimming: 7 bases; J trimming: 4 bases; junction bases outside the gene matches: 10. Here the CDR3 reads CASKGVQGAFYGYTF. Here the CDR3 DNA reads TGTGCCAGCAAGGGGGTACAGGGGGCCTTCTATGGCTACACCTTC.

The rearrangement uses TRBV30 and TRBJ1-2, with 12 nucleotides matching TRBD1. This CDR3 has 14 amino acids. Germline loops: CDR1 GTSNPN, CDR2 SVGIG (reference sequence). The J segment lost 7 bases and the V segment lost 5 bases, leaving 8 bases of the junction unmatched. CDR3: CAWEPGQGARGYTF. CDR3 DNA sequence: TGTGCCTGGGAACCGGGACAGGGGGCGCGTGGCTACACCTTC.

This chain links TRBV30 with TRBJ1-2; no clear D gene. Trimming left V 1 base short and J 0 bases short, with 3 bases between. CDR3 length: 12 residues. Germline assignment: CDR1 GTSNPN and CDR2 SVGIG (reference sequence). CDR3 sequence reads: CAWSGTNYGYTF. In nucleotides, the CDR3 is TGTGCCTGGAGTGGTACTAACTATGGCTACACCTTC.

J is TRBJ1-2 and V is TRBV7-9, with 9 bases lining up with TRBD1. CDR3 length: 14 residues. Looked up from germline, CDR1 is SEHNR and CDR2 is FQNEAQ (reference sequence). V lost 1 base, J lost 6 bases, and 3 bases stayed unmatched. The CDR3 nucleotides are TGTGCCAGCAGCTTAGTTTGGACAGGGGATGGCTACACCTTC. It encodes CASSLVWTGDGYTF.

This clone showed up just a few times. V and J are TRBV25-1 and TRBJ1-5; D perhaps matches TRBD1 (6 bases). The germline CDR1 and CDR2 sequences are MGHDK and SYGVNS. V lost 1 base and J lost 6, with 19 bases in between. The CDR3 length is 17 residues. This CDR3 reads CASSELVQGSFSQPQHF. The CDR3 DNA follows: TGTGCCAGCAGTGAATTAGTACAGGGAAGTTTCAGTCAGCCCCAGCATTTT.

In its sample, this clone was seen once. The genes are TRBV30 and TRBJ2-7; possibly TRBD1 for D (7 bases). CDR1 and CDR2 from the germline V gene are GTSNPN and SVGIG (reference sequence). The CDR3 loop spans 15 amino acids. Trimming took off 3 bases at V and 9 bases at J, with 24 bases between the two ends. The DNA of the CDR3 is TGTGCCTGGAGCTCGGGGGCTACGGTTGCAGGGGGGCAGTACTTC. This sequence encodes CAWSSGATVAGGQYF. Based on the CDR3 plus reference TRBV30 and TRBJ2-7, the full variable domain is SQTIHQWPATLVQPVGSPLSLECTVEGTSNPNLYWYRQAAGRGLQLLFYSVGIGQISSEVPQNLSASRPQDRQFILSSKKLLLSDSGFYLCAWSSGATVAGGQYFGPGTRLTVT.

The chain is built from TRBV5-5 and TRBJ1-2; D is possibly TRBD1 (5 bases). V lost 0 bases, J lost 7 bases, and 13 bases lay in between. This CDR3 contains 14 residues. Germline V CDR1 and CDR2: SGHKS, YYEKEE (reference sequence). CDR3 DNA: TGTGCCAGCAGCTTGGGACTAGGCAGGGCTGGCTACACCTTC. It translates to CASSLGLGRAGYTF.

The chain joins TRBV7-3 to TRBJ2-1, with D perhaps TRBD2 (6 bases). CDR3 length equals 15 residues. Germline CDR1 reads SGHTA; CDR2 reads FQGTGA. V was shortened by 2 bases and J by 7 bases, with 15 bases between the two germline ends. The CDR3 reads CASSLGDGGRNEQFF. Here the CDR3 DNA reads TGTGCCAGCAGCTTAGGAGATGGAGGGAGGAATGAGCAGTTCTTC.

J is TRBJ2-1 and V is TRBV27; D gene ambiguous. The germline V gene encodes CDR1 MNHEY and CDR2 SMNVEV (reference sequence). V was clipped by 5 bases and J by 7 bases, with 9 bases between them. This CDR3 spans 12 amino acids. The CDR3 reads CASSSPGNEQFF. CDR3 sequence (DNA): TGTGCCAGCAGTAGCCCAGGTAATGAGCAGTTCTTC.

This chain uses TRBV25-1 with TRBJ1-2; weak D call: TRBD1 (6 bases). Germline assignment: CDR1 MGHDK and CDR2 SYGVNS. V lost 4 bases and J lost 8, with 14 bases in between. The CDR3 runs to 13 residues. The CDR3 DNA is TGTGCCAGCAGTGGCCAGGGGTTTCGAGGCTACACCTTC. It specifies CASSGQGFRGYTF.

This chain joins TRBV2 and TRBJ2-2, with 14 bases fitting TRBD2. Trimming cost V 7 bases and J 5 bases; bases outside gene matches: 9. This CDR3 is 17 amino acids long. The germline V gene encodes CDR1 SNHLY and CDR2 FYNNEI. CDR3 sequence: CASTKMTSGGVTGELFF. Written as DNA, the CDR3 is TGTGCCAGCACTAAAATGACTAGCGGGGGGGTAACCGGGGAGCTGTTTTTT.

This clone has just a few counts. The gene calls are TRBV3-1 (or the pseudogene TRBV3-2) and TRBJ1-6; D unresolved. The CDR3 has 14 residues. The germline V gene encodes CDR1 LGHDT and CDR2 YNNKEL (reference sequence). Trimming stripped 7 bases from V and 6 bases from J, with 13 bases between. CDR3 residues: CASTRGSFNSPLHF. DNA of the CDR3: TGTGCCAGCACCCGCGGGAGTTTTAATTCACCCCTCCACTTT.

This rearrangement joins TRBV18 to TRBJ1-1, with D uncertain. V lost 2 bases and J 4 bases, leaving 8 bases between the germline ends. Germline values: CDR1 KGHSH, CDR2 LQKENI. This CDR3 comprises 13 residues. The CDR3 DNA follows: TGTGCCAGCTCACCAGCGCTAAGCACTGAAGCTTTCTTT. Translated: CASSPALSTEAFF.